The clone carrying this T cell receptor (beta chain) was seen ten or more times. Using immunoSEQ multiplex PCR, the repertoire was profiled, and TCRdb retains in-frame clones only, with some absent. The sample has around 1,000,000 clones; roughly 80% are singletons. The record originates from a study of shared clonotypes between healthy human individuals. Across the study: Researchers assigned three CD4 naive, three CD4 memory, two CD8 naive and one CD8 memory plate to each donor.

The sequencing input was memory CD4+ T cells from PBMCs. Subset described: CD45RA-negative fraction. The receptor comes from a man aged 18 to 29 in good health. Some clones in this sample may be carry-over from other donors' samples.

The CDR3 DNA sequence: TGTGCCAGCAGCACCGGGGAGCTGTTTTTT. This encodes CASSTGELFF. The V call is TRBV7-9, the J call TRBJ2-2; D gene ambiguous. This CDR3 comprises 10 residues. CDR1 and CDR2 from the germline V gene are SEHNR and FQNEAQ (reference sequence). The ends were cut back, 5 bases at V and 5 bases at J, with 0 bases in the middle.